Shown below are 31 T cell receptor beta chains from a single sample sequenced in a study of post-analysis software for immune sequencing data. General study results and limits: Compared with controls, patients had more of about 5 TRBV segments, including TRBV5-6, TRBV5-1 and TRBV20-1.

Their antigen targets remain unknown. The TCR beta cDNA libraries carried unique molecular identifiers. TCRdb reprocessed the PCR reads via MiXCR and lists one record per CDR3 protein. The sample yields about 620,000 distinct CDR3 sequences, 44% seen once. Material: blood. These receptors all come from a girl between 10 and 17 years old with multiple sclerosis.

J is TRBJ2-3 and V is TRBV12-3 or TRBV12-4, with a tentative D call TRBD2 (6 bases). This CDR3 is built from 14 residues. Trimming removed 10 bases at V and 6 bases at J, with 20 bases between. CDR3 residues: CAISLGGRADTQYF. CDR3 nucleotide sequence: TGTGCCATCTCCCTCGGGGGTCGGGCGGATACGCAGTATTTT.

The rearrangement joins TRBV20-1 to TRBJ2-5; D possibly matches TRBD1 or TRBD2 (6 bases each). V lost 1 base, J lost 9 bases, and 15 bases lay in between. The germline V gene has CDR1 DFQATT and CDR2 SNEGSKA (reference sequence). The CDR3 spans 13 residues. The CDR3 region has the DNA TGCAGTGCTAGAGTCGGGGGCTTAGGGTCCCAGTACTTC. This encodes CSARVGGLGSQYF.

Only a few counts were recorded for this clonotype. This chain links TRBV12-3 or TRBV12-4 with TRBJ2-1; D gene ambiguous. The CDR3 totals 14 residues. V lost 6 bases to trimming and J lost 0 bases, with 9 bases between them. The CDR3 loop reads CASRIGGSYNEQFF. The CDR3 DNA is TGTGCCAGCAGGATTGGCGGCTCCTACAATGAGCAGTTCTTC.

This clonotype was detected a few times. This rearrangement joins TRBV7-7 to TRBJ2-5; D gene unclear. Germline assignment: CDR1 SSHAT and CDR2 FNYEAQ (reference sequence). Trimming took 1 base from V and 11 from J, leaving 20 bases between them. CDR3 length equals 15 residues. The CDR3 DNA reads TGTGCCAGCAGCTTAGGCCCAGGCTATCAATACGGGCAGTACTTC. Its protein is CASSLGPGYQYGQYF.

The gene calls are TRBV7-2 and TRBJ2-4; 7 positions agree with TRBD1. This CDR3 is 13 amino acids long. Losses at the gene ends were 6 bases for V and 13 bases for J; bases not matched to a gene: 12. Germline V gene lookup returns CDR1 SGHTA and CDR2 FQGNSA. The CDR3 sequence is CASRGQNYNEQYF. For the CDR3, the DNA is TGTGCCAGCAGGGGACAGAATTACAATGAGCAGTACTTC.

This clonotype was counted a few times. The chain couples TRBV24-1 to TRBJ1-2; D not certain. The CDR3 has 14 amino acids. V lost 2 bases to trimming and J lost 2 bases, with 8 bases between them. Germline V gene sequence: CDR1 KGHDR, CDR2 SFDVKD. The CDR3 loop reads CATSDSTGNYGYTF. CDR3 coding DNA: TGTGCCACCAGTGATTCGACCGGCAACTATGGCTACACCTTC.

In this sample, this clonotype turned up once. CDR3 region: CASSPYPTGGTEAFF. The CDR3 DNA sequence: TGCGCCAGCAGCCCCTACCCGACAGGGGGCACTGAAGCTTTCTTT. The chain employs TRBV4-1 and TRBJ1-1, with TRBD1 matching over 9 bases. Germline V gene sequence: CDR1 MGHRA, CDR2 YSYEKL. The CDR3 has 15 amino acids. V shed 4 bases, J shed 4 bases, and the junction held 7 bases outside the gene matches.

The J gene is TRBJ2-7, the V gene TRBV12-3 or TRBV12-4; TRBD2 might be the D (6 bases). The J call may be incorrect, as the DNA end agrees better with TRBJ2-4. The CDR3 covers 12 residues. Written as DNA, the CDR3 is TGTGCCAGCAGCGCGGGGTATACCATTCAGTACTTC. Encoded protein: CASSAGYTIQYF.

The chain employs TRBV12-3 or TRBV12-4 and TRBJ2-3, with 7 bases fitting TRBD2. The V segment lost 5 bases and the J segment 2 bases; nucleotides outside the gene matches: 10. This CDR3 region has 16 residues. This CDR3 reads CASSSFREAPTDTQYF. The CDR3 DNA sequence: TGTGCCAGCAGTAGTTTCCGGGAGGCCCCCACAGATACGCAGTATTTT.

This rearrangement joins TRBV20-1 to TRBJ2-7; TRBD2 is a possible D gene (5 bases). Germline V gives CDR1 DFQATT, CDR2 SNEGSKA (reference sequence). The CDR3 covers 15 residues. Trimming pared 3 bases from V and 0 bases from J, leaving 15 bases between. The CDR3 loop is CSASLGGSVSYEQYF. CDR3 DNA sequence: TGCAGTGCTAGCCTCGGCGGTAGCGTCTCCTACGAGCAGTACTTC.

The rearrangement uses TRBV5-1 and TRBJ2-1; D gene ambiguous. The CDR3 sequence is 13 residues long. CDR1 and CDR2 (germline): SGHRS, YFSETQ. Trimming pared 5 bases from V and 5 bases from J, leaving 11 bases between. CDR3 in amino acids: CASRTEGNNEQFF. DNA of the CDR3: TGCGCCAGCAGGACGGAAGGGAACAATGAGCAGTTCTTC.

The chain uses TRBV5-1 and TRBJ2-2; the D is unclear. Trimming cost V 2 bases and J 6 bases, with 14 bases left between them. The CDR3 spans 15 residues. In germline, CDR1 is SGHRS, CDR2 YFSETQ. Here the CDR3 reads CASSLERFVAGELFF. In nucleotides, the CDR3 is TGCGCCAGCAGCTTAGAACGGTTTGTCGCCGGGGAGCTGTTTTTT.

V gene TRBV10-1 combines with J gene TRBJ2-3, with D hard to call. The CDR3 contains 13 residues. Trimming took off 0 bases at V and 7 bases at J, with 8 bases between the two ends. Germline V lookup: CDR1 WNHNN, CDR2 SYGVQD (reference sequence). In nucleotides, the CDR3 is TGCGCCAGCAGTGAGTCTGCTGCTTATACGCAGTATTTT. Its protein is CASSESAAYTQYF.

CDR3 in DNA: TGCAGTGCTAGGGGACAGCATGAGCAGTTCTTC. Protein: CSARGQHEQFF. The chain has TRBV20-1 and TRBJ2-1, with 7 positions matching TRBD1. Germline values: CDR1 DFQATT, CDR2 SNEGSKA (reference sequence). The CDR3 loop spans 11 amino acids. J lost 8 bases, V lost 3 bases, and 1 base had no gene match.

This clonotype showed up just a few times. This rearrangement joins TRBV20-1 to TRBJ1-2; D remains ambiguous. The CDR3 extends over 14 amino acids. Germline V gene data show CDR1 as DFQATT and CDR2 as SNEGSKA (reference sequence). The V end was cut by 0 bases, the J end by 2 bases, with 10 bases between. As DNA, the CDR3 is TGCAGTGCTAGAGAGGTGTCGGGGAACTATGGCTACACCTTC. It encodes CSAREVSGNYGYTF.

This clonotype was counted only a few times. The chain recombines TRBV29-1 with TRBJ2-7; possibly TRBD1 or TRBD2 for D (5 bases each). This CDR3 has 11 amino acids. From germline, CDR1 is SQVTM and CDR2 ANQGSEA. V was trimmed by 6 bases and J by 7 bases, leaving 13 bases between them. CDR3 sequence: CSVPGPREQYF. CDR3 DNA: TGCAGCGTCCCGGGGCCGAGGGAGCAGTACTTC.

This clonotype was found a few times. The V and J genes are TRBV7-8 and TRBJ2-4, with D unresolved. The V gene's germline CDR1 is SGHVS and CDR2 FQNEAQ. This CDR3 comprises 16 residues. The V and J ends lost 4 bases and 2 bases respectively, with 15 bases between them. This CDR3 reads CASSSQRLTTKNIQYF. Written as DNA, the CDR3 is TGTGCCAGCAGCTCTCAGCGCCTGACAACCAAAAACATTCAGTACTTC. Full variable domain (remainder filled in from reference TRBV7-8 and TRBJ2-4): GAGVSQSPRYKVAKRGQDVALRCDPISGHVSLFWYQQALGQGPEFLTYFQNEAQLDKSGLPSDRFFAERPEGSVSTLKIQRTQQEDSAVYLCASSSQRLTTKNIQYFGAGTRLSVL.

This sequence joins TRBV10-2 and TRBJ2-5; TRBD2 matches at 7 bases. The DNA end is more similar to TRBJ2-7, so the J call may be wrong. The CDR3 has 15 amino acids. CDR1 WSHSY and CDR2 SAAADI come from the germline V gene. CDR3 protein: CASSGLLLATNEQYF. Written as DNA, the CDR3 is TGCGCCAGCAGTGGGCTCCTACTAGCGACCAACGAGCAGTACTTC.

V gene TRBV7-2 combines with J gene TRBJ2-1, with TRBD2 identical over 12 bases. The CDR3 consists of 18 residues. Trimming removed 2 bases from V and 1 base from J; junction bases left unmatched: 6. Germline V gives CDR1 SGHTA, CDR2 FQGNSA. The CDR3 region has the DNA TGTGCCAGCAGCTTAAGGGGGACTAGCGGGTTTTCCTACAATGAGCAGTTCTTC. Translation gives CASSLRGTSGFSYNEQFF.

The V and J genes are TRBV7-2 and TRBJ1-6; D is perhaps TRBD1 (6 bases). Germline assignment: CDR1 SGHTA and CDR2 FQGNSA. The CDR3 has 14 residues. Between the trimmed V and J ends, which lost 4 bases and 15 bases, there was a span of 19 bases. The CDR3 reads CASSWDGQSSILHF. For the CDR3, the DNA is TGTGCCAGCAGCTGGGACGGACAGAGTAGTATCCTCCACTTT.

The chain has TRBV4-2 and TRBJ1-4, with a possible D match to TRBD1 (5 bases). The V gene's germline CDR1 is LGHNA and CDR2 YNFKEQ. The CDR3 contains 16 residues. The germline V and J ends were trimmed by 3 bases and 7 bases, with 18 bases remaining between them. The CDR3 nucleotides read TGTGCCAGCAGCCACATGGTAGAGCAGGGTGGTGAAAAACTGTTTTTT. This codes for CASSHMVEQGGEKLFF.

This clonotype was observed a few times. The chain employs TRBV29-1 and TRBJ2-5; D possibly corresponds to TRBD2 (5 bases). V was cut by 6 bases and J by 4 bases, with 18 bases left in between. CDR3 length equals 14 residues. The germline V gene has CDR1 SQVTM and CDR2 ANQGSEA. CDR3 bases: TGCAGCGTCCTCAACCTAGCTAGTGGAGAGACCCAGTACTTC. It translates to CSVLNLASGETQYF.

The chain combines TRBV5-6 with TRBJ2-1; possible D gene TRBD2, 5 bases. Germline CDR1 and CDR2: SGHDT and YYEEEE. V was shortened by 2 bases and J by 13 bases, with 10 bases between the two germline ends. The CDR3 has 11 amino acids. The CDR3 here is CASSLAETQFF. Here the CDR3 DNA reads TGTGCCAGCAGCTTAGCGGAGACCCAGTTCTTC.

The chain joins TRBV18 to TRBJ2-5; D uncertain. The CDR3 spans 14 residues. The V end was cut by 3 bases, the J end by 2 bases, with 10 bases between. Germline CDR1 reads KGHSH; CDR2 reads LQKENI. CDR3 DNA sequence: TGTGCCAGCTCACCCCCTGCGGAACAAGAGACCCAGTACTTC. Its translation is CASSPPAEQETQYF.

The chain recombines TRBV20-1 with TRBJ1-3, with unresolved D. The CDR3 sequence is 13 residues long. V lost 0 bases to trimming and J lost 3 bases, with 6 bases between them. Per germline, CDR1 DFQATT and CDR2 SNEGSKA (reference sequence). The CDR3 sequence: CSAREGVGNTIYF. The CDR3 DNA follows: TGCAGTGCTAGAGAAGGCGTTGGAAACACCATATATTTT.

The CDR3: CASSVVVPRKTQYF. In DNA form, the CDR3 reads TGTGCCAGCAGCGTAGTGGTACCGAGAAAGACCCAGTACTTC. The chain is built from TRBV9 and TRBJ2-5; D gene ambiguous. Germline V gene lookup returns CDR1 SGDLS and CDR2 YYNGEE. Trimming removed 0 bases from V and 6 bases from J, with 12 bases in between. The CDR3 covers 14 residues.

The rearrangement links TRBV2 to TRBJ2-7, with unresolved D. The CDR3 runs to 11 residues. Germline V lookup: CDR1 SNHLY, CDR2 FYNNEI. V lost 8 bases and J lost 2, with 7 bases in between. The CDR3 nucleotides are TGTGCCAGCGGGGATACCTACGAGCAGTACTTC. This translates into CASGDTYEQYF.

V gene TRBV29-1 combines with J gene TRBJ2-3; no clear D gene. Germline V CDR1 and CDR2: SQVTM, ANQGSEA. CDR3 length equals 13 residues. V shed 2 bases and J shed 0 bases, with 6 bases lying between them. The CDR3 region has the DNA TGCAGCGTTGAACAGCGTAGCACAGATACGCAGTATTTT. As protein: CSVEQRSTDTQYF.

This chain uses TRBV20-1 with TRBJ2-1; TRBD1 aligns across 7 bases. From germline, CDR1 is DFQATT and CDR2 SNEGSKA (reference sequence). V was clipped by 4 bases and J by 2 bases; unmatched bases: 26. The CDR3 runs to 21 residues. CDR3 sequence: CSATRTAVTGKRGKPYNEQFF. For the CDR3, the DNA is TGCAGTGCTACCCGAACCGCCGTGACAGGGAAACGGGGAAAACCCTACAATGAGCAGTTCTTC.

V gene TRBV11-2 combines with J gene TRBJ2-5; TRBD1 aligns across 8 bases. V trimming: 5 bases; J trimming: 2 bases; junction bases outside the gene matches: 7. Germline CDR1 SGHAT, CDR2 FQNNGV. The CDR3 consists of 15 residues. Here the CDR3 reads CASSLGQGIQETQYF. In DNA, the CDR3 is TGTGCCAGCAGCCTAGGACAGGGCATACAAGAGACCCAGTACTTC.

This clonotype was detected once. V usage is TRBV12-3 or TRBV12-4 and J usage is TRBJ1-2; 9 bases map to TRBD1. The CDR3 runs 14 residues. The V and J ends lost 3 bases and 4 bases, in that order; junction bases with no gene match: 3. This CDR3 reads CASSLTGGIYGYTF. The CDR3 DNA sequence: TGTGCCAGCAGTTTGACAGGGGGTATCTATGGCTACACCTTC.